The clone carrying this T cell receptor (beta chain) appeared many times. Its specificity is unknown. The data derive from a study of breast tumors, draining lymph nodes, adjacent tissues. Study-level results: Tumor TCR diversity was below lymph nodes but above nontumor tissue.

Breast cancer patients provided tissue from their axillary draining lymph nodes. TCRdb analysed the multiplex PCR reads with MiXCR anew, one entry per CDR3 protein. This sample has approximately 200,000 distinct CDR3 sequences; 31% occur once, and the top ten carry more than 4%. Between the trimmed V and J ends, which lost 6 bases and 2 bases, there was a span of 8 bases. CDR1 and CDR2 (germline): MDHEN, SYDVKM. The CDR3 consists of 12 residues. This TCR came from a female donor with breast cancer. Some clones in this sample may be carry-over from other donors' samples. J is TRBJ2-7 and V is TRBV28; D possibly corresponds to TRBD2 (5 bases). The material sequenced was axillary lymph node tissue. CDR3 sequence: CASRLEPYEQYF. Here the CDR3 DNA reads TGTGCCAGCAGACTAGAGCCCTACGAGCAGTACTTC.